These T cell receptor beta chains were read from a single sample in a study of CDR3 diversity in severe acne. Via MiXCR, TCRdb re-called the PCR reads, giving one row per CDR3 protein. The sample lists about 86,000 distinct CDR3 sequences, 51% occurring once. Sequenced input: blood. Receptor source: a male donor in good health, without acne. Both conserved end residues are part of each CDR3. A D gene is named only where the DNA matches it firmly. Size tells how often a clone was seen (once, few, many) or the class of an expanded clone, and some rows leave it out.

CDR3: CASSPQDRGKINTEAFF
DNA: TGTGCCAGCAGCCCACAGGACAGGGGCAAAATTAACACTGAAGCTTTCTTT
D: TRBD1
V: TRBV5-8
size: many
J: TRBJ1-1

CDR3: CASSEGPSGNQPQHF
DNA: TGTGCCAGCAGTGAAGGGCCCTCTGGCAATCAGCCCCAGCATTTT
D: .
V: TRBV2
size: many
J: TRBJ1-5

CDR3: CASSLSLGESTEAFF
DNA: TGCGCCAGCAGCTTGAGCCTCGGGGAGAGCACTGAAGCTTTCTTT
D: .
V: TRBV5-1
size: .
J: TRBJ1-1

CDR3: CASSQDRAGATNEKLFF
DNA: TGTGCCAGCAGCCAGGACAGGGCCGGTGCAACTAATGAAAAACTGTTTTTT
D: TRBD1
V: TRBV5-4
size: few
J: TRBJ1-4

CDR3: CASSTRGTDNSPLHF
DNA: TGTGCCAGTAGTACGAGAGGGACAGATAATTCACCCCTCCACTTT
D: TRBD1
V: TRBV19
size: .
J: TRBJ1-6

CDR3: CATSSGTSEYTGELFF
DNA: TGTGCCACCAGTAGCGGGACTAGCGAATACACCGGGGAGCTGTTTTTT
D: TRBD2
V: TRBV24-1
size: few
J: TRBJ2-2

CDR3: CAISEATRGVQETQYF
DNA: TGTGCCATCAGTGAGGCAACCAGGGGTGTCCAAGAGACCCAGTACTTC
D: .
V: TRBV10-3
size: .
J: TRBJ2-5

CDR3: CASSAFAGSSSGELFF
DNA: TGTGCCAGCAGTGCCTTCGCCGGGTCATCCAGCGGGGAGCTGTTTTTT
D: .
V: TRBV28
size: many
J: TRBJ2-2

CDR3: CASSERQLDGYTF
DNA: TGTGCCAGCAGTGAACGACAGCTTGACGGCTACACCTTC
D: .
V: TRBV6-1
size: .
J: TRBJ1-2

CDR3: CASSFGVGSYNSPLHF
DNA: TGCGCCAGCAGCTTCGGGGTAGGCTCCTATAATTCACCCCTCCACTTT
D: .
V: TRBV5-1
size: many
J: TRBJ1-6

CDR3: CASSEQGDEQYF
DNA: TGTGCCAGCAGTGAACAGGGCGACGAGCAGTACTTC
D: .
V: TRBV25-1
size: .
J: TRBJ2-7

CDR3: CASSFRVSGPQHF
DNA: TGTGCCAGCAGCTTCAGGGTCTCGGGGCCCCAGCATTTT
D: .
V: TRBV7-2
size: .
J: TRBJ1-5

CDR3: CASSQEEGTEKLFF
DNA: TGTGCCAGCAGCCAAGAGGAGGGGACTGAAAAACTGTTTTTT
D: .
V: TRBV14
size: many
J: TRBJ1-4

CDR3: CATRSGTADYGYTF
DNA: TGTGCTACCAGGTCAGGGACTGCGGACTATGGCTACACCTTC
D: .
V: TRBV24-1
size: once
J: TRBJ1-2

CDR3: CAISESGTPLHF
DNA: TGTGCCATCAGTGAGTCGGGAACCCCCCTCCACTTT
D: .
V: TRBV10-3
size: .
J: TRBJ1-6

CDR3: CASRAPDRVRGGYTF
DNA: TGTGCCAGCAGAGCCCCAGACCGGGTCCGCGGAGGCTACACCTTC
D: .
V: TRBV25-1
size: many
J: TRBJ1-2

CDR3: CASSLEGASPTQYF
DNA: TGTGCCAGCAGCTTGGAGGGGGCGTCCCCTACGCAGTATTTT
D: TRBD1
V: TRBV5-6
size: .
J: TRBJ2-3

CDR3: CASSEMGGMVFF
DNA: TGTGCCAGCAGTGAAATGGGTGGAATGGTCTTCTTC
D: .
V: TRBV2
size: medium-sized
J: TRBJ2-1

CDR3: CASSRWGARSEKLFF
DNA: TGCGCCAGCAGCCGATGGGGGGCGCGATCTGAAAAACTGTTTTTT
D: .
V: TRBV5-1
size: .
J: TRBJ1-4

CDR3: CASSLPSNTEAFF
DNA: TGCGCCAGCAGCTTGCCTTCTAACACTGAAGCTTTCTTT
D: .
V: TRBV5-1
size: .
J: TRBJ1-1

CDR3: CASGGDYGYTF
DNA: TGCGCCAGCGGGGGGGACTATGGCTACACCTTC
D: .
V: TRBV5-1
size: .
J: TRBJ1-2

CDR3: CATLGQTERGAFF
DNA: TGTGCCACCTTGGGACAAACGGAGCGTGGAGCTTTCTTT
D: .
V: TRBV19
size: once
J: TRBJ1-1